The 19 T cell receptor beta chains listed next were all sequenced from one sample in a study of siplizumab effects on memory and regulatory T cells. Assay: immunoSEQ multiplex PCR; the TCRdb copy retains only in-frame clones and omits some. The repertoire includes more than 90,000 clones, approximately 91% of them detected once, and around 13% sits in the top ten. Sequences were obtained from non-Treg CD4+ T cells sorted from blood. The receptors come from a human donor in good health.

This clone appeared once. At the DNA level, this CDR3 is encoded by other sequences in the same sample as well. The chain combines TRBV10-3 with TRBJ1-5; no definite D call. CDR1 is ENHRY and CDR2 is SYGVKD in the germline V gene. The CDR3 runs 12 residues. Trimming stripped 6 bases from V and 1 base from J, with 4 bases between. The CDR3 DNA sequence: TGTGCCATCAGCCCAAGCAATCAGCCCCAGCATTTT. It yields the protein CAISPSNQPQHF.

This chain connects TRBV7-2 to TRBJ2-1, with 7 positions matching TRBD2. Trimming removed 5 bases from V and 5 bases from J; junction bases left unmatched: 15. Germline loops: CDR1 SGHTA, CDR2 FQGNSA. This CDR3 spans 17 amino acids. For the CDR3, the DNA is TGTGCCAGCAGCGGTCGGCGCGGGAGCCCCCTGAACAATGAGCAGTTCTTC. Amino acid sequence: CASSGRRGSPLNNEQFF.

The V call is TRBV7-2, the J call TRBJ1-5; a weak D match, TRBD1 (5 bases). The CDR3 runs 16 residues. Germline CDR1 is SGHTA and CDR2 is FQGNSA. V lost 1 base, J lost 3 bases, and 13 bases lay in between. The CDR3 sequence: CASSLVGGDNNQPQHF. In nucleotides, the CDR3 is TGTGCCAGCAGCTTAGTGGGAGGGGATAACAATCAGCCCCAGCATTTT.

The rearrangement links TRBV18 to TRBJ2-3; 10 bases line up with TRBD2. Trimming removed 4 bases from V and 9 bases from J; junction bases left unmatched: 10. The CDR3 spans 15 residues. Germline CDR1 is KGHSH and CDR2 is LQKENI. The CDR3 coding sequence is TGTGCCAGCTCACGCCCTAGCGGGAGCCGCGACACGCAGTATTTT. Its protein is CASSRPSGSRDTQYF.

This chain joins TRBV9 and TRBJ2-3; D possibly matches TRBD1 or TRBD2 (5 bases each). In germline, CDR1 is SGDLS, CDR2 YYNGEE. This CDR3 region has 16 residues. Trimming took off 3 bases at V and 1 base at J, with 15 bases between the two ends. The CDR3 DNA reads TGTGCCAGCAGCGGCCGTTCTGGGGGAGGCACAGATACGCAGTATTTT. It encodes CASSGRSGGGTDTQYF.

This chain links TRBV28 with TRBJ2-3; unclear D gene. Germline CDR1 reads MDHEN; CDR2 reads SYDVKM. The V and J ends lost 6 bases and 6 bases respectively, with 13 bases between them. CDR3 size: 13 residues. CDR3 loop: CASRQSTMDTQYF. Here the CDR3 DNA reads TGTGCCAGCAGGCAAAGCACAATGGATACGCAGTATTTT. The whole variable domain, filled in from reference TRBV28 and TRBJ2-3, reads DVKVTQSSRYLVKRTGEKVFLECVQDMDHENMFWYRQDPGLGLRLIYFSYDVKMKEKGDIPEGYSVSREKKERFSLILESASTNQTSMYLCASRQSTMDTQYFGPGTRLTVL.

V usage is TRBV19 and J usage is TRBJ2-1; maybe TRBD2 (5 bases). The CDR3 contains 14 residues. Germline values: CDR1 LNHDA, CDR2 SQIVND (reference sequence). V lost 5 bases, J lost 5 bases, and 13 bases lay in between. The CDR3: CASSPPGYNNEQFF. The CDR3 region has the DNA TGTGCCAGTAGTCCCCCGGGGTACAACAATGAGCAGTTCTTC.

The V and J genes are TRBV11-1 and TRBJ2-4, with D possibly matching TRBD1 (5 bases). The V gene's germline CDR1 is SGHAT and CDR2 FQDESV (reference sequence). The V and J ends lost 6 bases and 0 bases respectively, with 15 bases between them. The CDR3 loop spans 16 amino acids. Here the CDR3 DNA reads TGTGCCAGCAGTTCGACAGACATAATAGCCAAAAACATTCAGTACTTC. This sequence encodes CASSSTDIIAKNIQYF.

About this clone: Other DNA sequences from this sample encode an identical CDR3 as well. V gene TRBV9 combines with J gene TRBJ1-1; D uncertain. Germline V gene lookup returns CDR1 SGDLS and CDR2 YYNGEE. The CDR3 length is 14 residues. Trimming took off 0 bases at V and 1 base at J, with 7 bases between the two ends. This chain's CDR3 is CASSVGPENTEAFF. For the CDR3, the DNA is TGTGCCAGCAGCGTAGGTCCAGAGAACACTGAAGCTTTCTTT.

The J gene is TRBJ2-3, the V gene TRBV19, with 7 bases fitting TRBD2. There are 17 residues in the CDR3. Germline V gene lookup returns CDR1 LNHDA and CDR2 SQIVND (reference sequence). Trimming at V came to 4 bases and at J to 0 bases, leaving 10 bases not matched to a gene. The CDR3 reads CASSTSSSGLSTDTQYF. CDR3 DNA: TGTGCCAGTAGTACCTCGTCTAGCGGCCTTAGCACAGATACGCAGTATTTT.

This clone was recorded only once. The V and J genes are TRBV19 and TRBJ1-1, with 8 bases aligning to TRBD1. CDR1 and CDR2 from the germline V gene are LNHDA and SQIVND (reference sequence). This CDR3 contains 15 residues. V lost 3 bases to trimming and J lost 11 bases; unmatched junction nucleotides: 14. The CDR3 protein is CASSIRGPRAVRAFF. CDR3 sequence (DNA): TGTGCCAGTAGTATCAGGGGGCCTCGGGCGGTGAGGGCTTTCTTT.

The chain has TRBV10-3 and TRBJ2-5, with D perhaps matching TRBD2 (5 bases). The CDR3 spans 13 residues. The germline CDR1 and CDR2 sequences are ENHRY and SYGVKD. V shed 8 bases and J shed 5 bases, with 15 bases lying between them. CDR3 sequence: CAIRTGLGETQYF. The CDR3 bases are TGTGCCATCCGGACTGGCTTGGGCGAGACCCAGTACTTC.

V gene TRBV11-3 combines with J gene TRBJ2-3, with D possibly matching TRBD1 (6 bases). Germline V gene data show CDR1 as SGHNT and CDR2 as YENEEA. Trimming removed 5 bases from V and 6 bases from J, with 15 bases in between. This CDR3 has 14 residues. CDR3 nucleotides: TGTGCCAGCAGCCCCCAGGGGTTGGGGGATACGCAGTATTTT. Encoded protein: CASSPQGLGDTQYF.

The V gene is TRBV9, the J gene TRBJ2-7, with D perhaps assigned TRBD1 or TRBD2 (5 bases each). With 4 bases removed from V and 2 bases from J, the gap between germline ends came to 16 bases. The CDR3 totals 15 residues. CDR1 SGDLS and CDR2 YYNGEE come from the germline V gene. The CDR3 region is CASSLGAEPPYEQYF. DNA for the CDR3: TGTGCCAGCAGCCTCGGGGCCGAACCGCCCTACGAGCAGTACTTC.

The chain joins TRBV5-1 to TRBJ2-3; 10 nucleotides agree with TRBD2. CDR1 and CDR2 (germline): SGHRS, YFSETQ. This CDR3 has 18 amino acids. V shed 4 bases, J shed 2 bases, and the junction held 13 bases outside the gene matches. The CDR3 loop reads CASSPRTSGVPLTDTQYF. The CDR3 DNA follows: TGCGCCAGCAGCCCGAGGACTAGCGGTGTTCCCCTCACAGATACGCAGTATTTT.

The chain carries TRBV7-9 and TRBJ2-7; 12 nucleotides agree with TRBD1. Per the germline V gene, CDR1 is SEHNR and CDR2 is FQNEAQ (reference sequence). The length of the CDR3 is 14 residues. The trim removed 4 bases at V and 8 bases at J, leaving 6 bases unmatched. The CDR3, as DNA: TGTGCCAGCAGCTCCGGGACAGGGGGCATGAAGCAGTACTTC. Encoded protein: CASSSGTGGMKQYF.

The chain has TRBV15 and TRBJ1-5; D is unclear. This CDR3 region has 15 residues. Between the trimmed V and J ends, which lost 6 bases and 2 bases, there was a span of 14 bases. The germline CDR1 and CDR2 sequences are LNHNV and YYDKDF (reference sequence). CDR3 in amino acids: CATRTLDRGNQPQHF. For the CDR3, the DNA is TGTGCCACCAGAACCCTGGATAGGGGCAATCAGCCCCAGCATTTT.

CDR3 nucleotide sequence: TGCGCCAGCAGCTTACGAGGGGGAGGGAATCAGCCCCAGCATTTT. Its protein is CASSLRGGGNQPQHF. The V and J genes are TRBV5-1 and TRBJ1-5; tentatively, D is TRBD1 (6 bases). V shed 2 bases and J shed 4 bases, with 13 bases lying between them. There are 15 residues in the CDR3. The germline V gene encodes CDR1 SGHRS and CDR2 YFSETQ.

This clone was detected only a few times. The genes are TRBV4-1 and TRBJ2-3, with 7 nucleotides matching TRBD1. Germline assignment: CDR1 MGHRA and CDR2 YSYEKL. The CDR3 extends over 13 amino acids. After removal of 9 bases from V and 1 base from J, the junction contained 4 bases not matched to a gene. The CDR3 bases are TGCGCCAGTACTACAGGGGGCACAGATACGCAGTATTTT. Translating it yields CASTTGGTDTQYF.